A single sample is the source of the 15 T cell receptor beta chains below, sequenced in a study of blood T cell repertoires in COVID-19. Assay used: immunoSEQ multiplex PCR; TCRdb lists only in-frame clones, some missing. The sample holds 200,000 to 300,000 clones, roughly 89% seen once. The sequenced sample was PBMCs or T cells enriched from blood (not recorded which). The receptors were gathered from a woman under 40 who had recovered from COVID-19.

The chain has TRBV5-8 and TRBJ2-7; possibly TRBD2 for D (6 bases). Trimming took off 5 bases at V and 1 base at J, with 13 bases between the two ends. This CDR3 contains 14 residues. CDR1 SGHTS and CDR2 YDEGEE come from the germline V gene. Here the CDR3 DNA reads TGTGCCAGCAGATATAGGGGAGGTTCCTACGAGCAGTACTTC. As protein: CASRYRGGSYEQYF.

The chain combines TRBV28 with TRBJ1-4, with TRBD1 as a possible D gene (5 bases). Germline V gene data show CDR1 as MDHEN and CDR2 as SYDVKM. Trimming left V 5 bases short and J 7 bases short, with 20 bases between. The length of the CDR3 is 16 residues. CDR3 protein: CASSRGSTVSGEKLFF. The DNA for the CDR3 is TGTGCCAGCAGTAGGGGTTCGACAGTCTCGGGTGAAAAACTGTTTTTT.

This clone was seen once. The chain couples TRBV19 to TRBJ2-1, with 7 bases identical to TRBD2. The germline gives CDR1 LNHDA, CDR2 SQIVND (reference sequence). With 5 bases clipped from V and 2 bases from J, the junction kept 6 bases outside the gene matches. The CDR3 covers 15 residues. DNA of the CDR3: TGTGCCAGTAGTTATCGGGGGGAGGCCTACAATGAGCAGTTCTTC. It encodes CASSYRGEAYNEQFF.

The chain employs TRBV27 and TRBJ1-2, with 7 bases fitting TRBD1. Trimming cost V 6 bases and J 6 bases; bases outside gene matches: 16. Germline-derived CDR1 and CDR2 are MNHEY and SMNVEV (reference sequence). The CDR3 consists of 16 residues. The CDR3 is CASREGDSTPFHGYTF. The CDR3 coding sequence is TGTGCCAGCAGGGAGGGGGACAGCACCCCTTTTCATGGCTACACCTTC.

The genes are TRBV20-1 and TRBJ1-1, with 7 bases identical to TRBD1. Germline CDR1 is DFQATT and CDR2 is SNEGSKA (reference sequence). The V segment lost 3 bases and the J segment 4 bases; nucleotides outside the gene matches: 8. The CDR3 sequence is 14 residues long. The CDR3 sequence: CSASRTAGGTEAFF. The CDR3 DNA reads as TGCAGTGCTAGTCGAACCGCAGGGGGCACTGAAGCTTTCTTT.

The genes are TRBV7-2 and TRBJ2-7; TRBD2 aligns across 9 bases. V lost 3 bases to trimming and J lost 4 bases; unmatched junction nucleotides: 16. This CDR3 region has 18 residues. Germline V gene data show CDR1 as SGHTA and CDR2 as FQGNSA. In DNA, the CDR3 is TGTGCCAGCAGCTTCTCCAGGAGTGGTAGCGGGAGAAAGTACGAGCAGTACTTC. Residues: CASSFSRSGSGRKYEQYF.

The CDR3 region is CASRGKANSPLHF. In DNA, the CDR3 is TGTGCCAGTAGGGGCAAGGCGAATTCACCCCTCCACTTT. The rearrangement uses TRBV19 and TRBJ1-6; D gene uncertain. The ends were cut back, 6 bases at V and 7 bases at J, with 10 bases in the middle. Per germline, CDR1 LNHDA and CDR2 SQIVND (reference sequence). The CDR3 contains 13 residues.

The V and J genes are TRBV27 and TRBJ2-3; 12 positions agree with TRBD2. The CDR3 totals 14 residues. Germline-derived CDR1 and CDR2 are MNHEY and SMNVEV (reference sequence). Unmatched junction bases numbered 6, after V lost 6 bases and J lost 8 bases. The CDR3 region has the DNA TGTGCCAGCAGCCCTAGCGGGAGGGCCGGTACGCAGTATTTT. Protein product: CASSPSGRAGTQYF.

The chain has TRBV7-2 and TRBJ2-3; 9 positions match TRBD2. The length of the CDR3 is 15 residues. The V and J ends lost 2 bases and 4 bases, in that order; junction bases with no gene match: 4. Germline lookup yields CDR1 SGHTA and CDR2 FQGNSA. In DNA, the CDR3 is TGTGCCAGCAGCTTAATGCGGGAGGGGGCAGATACGCAGTATTTT. Protein sequence: CASSLMREGADTQYF.

The gene calls are TRBV9 and TRBJ2-3; the D gene is possibly TRBD2 (6 bases). With 0 bases removed from V and 4 bases from J, the gap between germline ends came to 15 bases. CDR1 is SGDLS and CDR2 is YYNGEE in the germline V gene. The CDR3 extends over 16 amino acids. The CDR3 DNA sequence: TGTGCCAGCAGCGTAGGAAACGGGATAGCGGCAGATACGCAGTATTTT. Its protein is CASSVGNGIAADTQYF.

The sample holds one count of this clone. The chain has TRBV12-3 or TRBV12-4 and TRBJ2-1; no definite D call. Trimming took 2 bases from V and 3 from J, leaving 5 bases between them. The CDR3 is made up of 13 amino acids. In DNA, the CDR3 is TGTGCCAGCAGTTTAATTAGCTACAATGAGCAGTTCTTC. Translation: CASSLISYNEQFF.

This chain links TRBV3-1 (or the pseudogene TRBV3-2) with TRBJ1-6, with 9 bases identical to TRBD1. Unmatched junction bases numbered 8, after V lost 5 bases and J lost 6 bases. The germline V gene encodes CDR1 LGHDT and CDR2 YNNKEL (reference sequence). The CDR3 runs to 16 residues. CDR3 region: CASSSHTGGGNSPLHF. CDR3 coding DNA: TGTGCCAGCAGCTCCCATACAGGGGGCGGTAATTCACCCCTCCACTTT.

The CDR3 DNA is TGTGCCAGCACGTGGGGACTAGCGGGAGTCACGGATACGCAGTATTTT. Encoded protein: CASTWGLAGVTDTQYF. This sequence joins TRBV16 and TRBJ2-3; 14 bases are a match to TRBD2. Looked up from germline, CDR1 is KGHSY and CDR2 is FQNENV. V lost 7 bases, J lost 6 bases, and 9 bases stayed unmatched. CDR3 length: 16 amino acids.

CDR3 protein: CASSSSSWGTNTEAFF. Here the CDR3 DNA reads TGTGCCAGCAGCTCATCATCGTGGGGCACGAACACTGAAGCTTTCTTT. This rearrangement joins TRBV11-3 to TRBJ1-1; D possibly corresponds to TRBD1 (5 bases). The germline V gene has CDR1 SGHNT and CDR2 YENEEA. The CDR3 runs to 16 residues. Trimming shortened V by 4 bases and J by 1 base, and 16 bases separated the two germline ends.

V is TRBV2 and J is TRBJ2-3; D unclear. Germline-derived CDR1 and CDR2 are SNHLY and FYNNEI. V was shortened by 4 bases and J by 2 bases, with 13 bases between the two germline ends. CDR3 length: 15 amino acids. CDR3 amino acids: CASSVQTANTDTQYF. CDR3 DNA: TGTGCCAGCAGTGTTCAAACAGCTAACACAGATACGCAGTATTTT. Variable domain in full (rest from reference TRBV2 and TRBJ2-3): EPEVTQTPSHQVTQMGQEVILRCVPISNHLYFYWYRQILGQKVEFLVSFYNNEISEKSEIFDDQFSVERPDGSNFTLKIRSTKLEDSAMYFCASSVQTANTDTQYFGPGTRLTVL.